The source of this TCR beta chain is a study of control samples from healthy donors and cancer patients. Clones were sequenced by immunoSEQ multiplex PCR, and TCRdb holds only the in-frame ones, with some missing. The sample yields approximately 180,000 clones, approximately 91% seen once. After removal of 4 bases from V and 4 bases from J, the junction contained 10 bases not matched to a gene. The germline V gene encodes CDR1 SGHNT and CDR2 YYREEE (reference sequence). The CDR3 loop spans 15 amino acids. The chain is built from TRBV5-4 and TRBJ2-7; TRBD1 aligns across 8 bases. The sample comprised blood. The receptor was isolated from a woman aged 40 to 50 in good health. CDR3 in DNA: TGTGCCAGCAGCGCCCCCGGACAGGGAGAGTACGAGCAGTACTTC. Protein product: CASSAPGQGEYEQYF.